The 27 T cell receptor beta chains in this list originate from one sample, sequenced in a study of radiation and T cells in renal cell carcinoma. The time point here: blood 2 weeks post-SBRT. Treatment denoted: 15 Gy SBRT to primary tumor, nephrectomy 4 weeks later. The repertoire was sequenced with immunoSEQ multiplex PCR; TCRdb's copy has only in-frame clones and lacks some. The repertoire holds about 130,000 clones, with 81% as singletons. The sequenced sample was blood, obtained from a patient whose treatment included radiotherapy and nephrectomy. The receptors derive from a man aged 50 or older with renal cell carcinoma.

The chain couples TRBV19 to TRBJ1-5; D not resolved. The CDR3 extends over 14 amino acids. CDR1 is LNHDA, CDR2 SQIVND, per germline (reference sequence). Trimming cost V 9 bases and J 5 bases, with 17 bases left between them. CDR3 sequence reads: CASRRKGEHQPQHF. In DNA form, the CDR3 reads TGTGCCAGCCGCCGTAAGGGCGAACATCAGCCCCAGCATTTT.

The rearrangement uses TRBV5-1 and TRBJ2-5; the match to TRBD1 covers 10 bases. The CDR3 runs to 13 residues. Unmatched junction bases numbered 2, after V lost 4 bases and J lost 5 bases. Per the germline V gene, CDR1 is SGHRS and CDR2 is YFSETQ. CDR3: CASSMGQGETQYF. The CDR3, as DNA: TGCGCCAGCAGCATGGGACAGGGGGAGACCCAGTACTTC.

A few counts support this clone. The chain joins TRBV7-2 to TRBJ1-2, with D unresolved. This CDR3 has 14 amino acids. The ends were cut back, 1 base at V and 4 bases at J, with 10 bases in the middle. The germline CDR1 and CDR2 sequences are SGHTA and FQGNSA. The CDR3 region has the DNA TGTGCCAGCAGCTTAGAATGGGGAGGCTATGGCTACACCTTC. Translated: CASSLEWGGYGYTF.

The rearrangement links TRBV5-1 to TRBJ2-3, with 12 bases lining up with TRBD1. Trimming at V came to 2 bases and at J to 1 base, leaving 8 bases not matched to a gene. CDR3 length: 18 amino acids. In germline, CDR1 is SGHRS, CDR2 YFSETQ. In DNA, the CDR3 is TGCGCCAGCAGCTTTGTGGGACAGGGGGCGCTTGGCACAGATACGCAGTATTTT. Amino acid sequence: CASSFVGQGALGTDTQYF. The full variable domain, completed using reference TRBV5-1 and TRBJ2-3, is KAGVTQTPRYLIKTRGQQVTLSCSPISGHRSVSWYQQTPGQGLQFLFEYFSETQRNKGNFPGRFSGRQFSNSRSEMNVSTLELGDSALYLCASSFVGQGALGTDTQYFGPGTRLTVL.

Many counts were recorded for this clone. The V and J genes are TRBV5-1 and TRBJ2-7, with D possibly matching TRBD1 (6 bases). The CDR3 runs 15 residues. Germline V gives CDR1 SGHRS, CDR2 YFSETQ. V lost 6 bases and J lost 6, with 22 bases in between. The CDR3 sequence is CASTLNTRGRGEQYF. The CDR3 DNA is TGCGCCAGCACCCTAAACACCAGGGGCCGGGGCGAGCAGTACTTC.

CDR3 protein: CASSSTGGLREQYF. DNA of the CDR3: TGCGCCAGCAGCTCGACAGGGGGCTTGAGGGAGCAGTACTTC. The chain recombines TRBV5-1 with TRBJ2-7; 10 nucleotides agree with TRBD1. The CDR3 is 14 residues long. V shed 3 bases, J shed 7 bases, and the junction held 7 bases outside the gene matches. Looked up from germline, CDR1 is SGHRS and CDR2 is YFSETQ.

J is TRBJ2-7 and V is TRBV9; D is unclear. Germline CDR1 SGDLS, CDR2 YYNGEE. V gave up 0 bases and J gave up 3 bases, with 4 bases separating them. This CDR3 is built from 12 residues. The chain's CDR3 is CASSVDDYEQYF. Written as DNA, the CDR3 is TGTGCCAGCAGCGTAGATGACTACGAGCAGTACTTC.

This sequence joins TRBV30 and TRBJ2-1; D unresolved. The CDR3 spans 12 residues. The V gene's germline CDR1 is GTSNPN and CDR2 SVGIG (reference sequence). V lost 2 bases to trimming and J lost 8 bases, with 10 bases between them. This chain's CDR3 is CAWSLTTYEQFF. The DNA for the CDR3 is TGTGCCTGGAGTCTGACAACTTATGAGCAGTTCTTC.

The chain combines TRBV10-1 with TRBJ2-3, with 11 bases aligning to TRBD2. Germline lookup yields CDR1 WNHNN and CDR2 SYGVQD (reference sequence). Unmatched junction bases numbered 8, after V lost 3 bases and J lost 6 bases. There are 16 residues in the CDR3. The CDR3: CASSDRLAGIADTQYF. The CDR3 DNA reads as TGCGCCAGCAGTGATAGACTAGCGGGAATAGCGGATACGCAGTATTTT.

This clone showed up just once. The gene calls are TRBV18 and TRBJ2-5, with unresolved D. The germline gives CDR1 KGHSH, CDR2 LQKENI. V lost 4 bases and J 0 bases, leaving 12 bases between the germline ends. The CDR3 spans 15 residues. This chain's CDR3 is CASSRGLPDQETQYF. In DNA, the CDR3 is TGTGCCAGCTCACGGGGTCTTCCAGACCAAGAGACCCAGTACTTC. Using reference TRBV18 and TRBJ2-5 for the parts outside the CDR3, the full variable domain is NAGVMQNPRHLVRRRGQEARLRCSPMKGHSHVYWYRQLPEEGLKFMVYLQKENIIDESGMPKERFSAEFPKEGPSILRIQQVVRGDSAAYFCASSRGLPDQETQYFGPGTRLLVL.

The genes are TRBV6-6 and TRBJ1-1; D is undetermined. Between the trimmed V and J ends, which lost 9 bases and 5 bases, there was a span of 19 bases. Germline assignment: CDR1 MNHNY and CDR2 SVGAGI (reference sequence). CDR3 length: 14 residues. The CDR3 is CASKTQGGRTEAFF. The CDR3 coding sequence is TGTGCCAGTAAAACGCAAGGTGGCAGGACTGAAGCTTTCTTT.

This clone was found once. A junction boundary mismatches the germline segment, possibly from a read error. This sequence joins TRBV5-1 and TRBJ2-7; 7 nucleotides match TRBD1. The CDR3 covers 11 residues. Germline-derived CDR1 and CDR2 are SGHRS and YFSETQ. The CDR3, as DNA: TGCGCCACCCCGCGGAAGGGGACAGAACACTTC. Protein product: CATPRKGTEHF.

CDR3 region: CASSPRVGNYGYTF. As DNA, the CDR3 is TGCGCCAGCAGCCCCCGTGTGGGTAACTATGGCTACACCTTC. V usage is TRBV4-1 and J usage is TRBJ1-2; unclear D gene. Trimming shortened V by 4 bases and J by 1 base, and 10 bases separated the two germline ends. Germline V gene lookup returns CDR1 MGHRA and CDR2 YSYEKL. This CDR3 is built from 14 residues.

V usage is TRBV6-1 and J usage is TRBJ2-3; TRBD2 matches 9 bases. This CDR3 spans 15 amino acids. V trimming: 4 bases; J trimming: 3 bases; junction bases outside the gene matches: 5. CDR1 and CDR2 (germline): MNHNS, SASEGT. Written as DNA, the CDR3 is TGTGCCAGCAGTGGTTATAGCGGGAGAACAGATACGCAGTATTTT. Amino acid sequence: CASSGYSGRTDTQYF.

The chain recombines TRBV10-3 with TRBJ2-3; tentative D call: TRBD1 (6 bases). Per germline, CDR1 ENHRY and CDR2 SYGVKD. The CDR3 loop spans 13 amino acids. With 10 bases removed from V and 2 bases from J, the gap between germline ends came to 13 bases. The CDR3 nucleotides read TGTGCCACTCACAGGGACGACACAGATACGCAGTATTTT. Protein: CATHRDDTDTQYF.

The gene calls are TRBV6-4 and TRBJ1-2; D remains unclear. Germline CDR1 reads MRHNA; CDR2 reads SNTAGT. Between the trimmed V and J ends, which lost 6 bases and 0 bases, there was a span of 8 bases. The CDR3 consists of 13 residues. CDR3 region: CASRSGANYGYTF. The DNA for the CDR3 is TGTGCCAGCAGATCCGGAGCTAACTATGGCTACACCTTC.

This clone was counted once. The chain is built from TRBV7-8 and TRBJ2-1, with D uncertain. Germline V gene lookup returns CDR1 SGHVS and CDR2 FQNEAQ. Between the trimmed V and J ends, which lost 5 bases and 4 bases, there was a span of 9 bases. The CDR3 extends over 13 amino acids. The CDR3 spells CASSQTVYNEQFF. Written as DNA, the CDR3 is TGTGCCAGCAGCCAGACGGTTTACAATGAGCAGTTCTTC.

CDR3 region: CASSLGGMNTEAFF. CDR3 nucleotides: TGTGCCAGCAGCTTAGGGGGAATGAACACTGAAGCTTTCTTT. This rearrangement joins TRBV11-2 to TRBJ1-1; unclear D gene. This CDR3 has 14 residues. From germline, CDR1 is SGHAT and CDR2 FQNNGV. Deletions cut 1 base from V and 0 bases from J, with 6 bases between. Based on the CDR3 plus reference TRBV11-2 and TRBJ1-1, the full variable domain is EAGVAQSPRYKIIEKRQSVAFWCNPISGHATLYWYQQILGQGPKLLIQFQNNGVVDDSQLPKDRFSAERLKGVDSTLKIQPAKLEDSAVYLCASSLGGMNTEAFFGQGTRLTVV.

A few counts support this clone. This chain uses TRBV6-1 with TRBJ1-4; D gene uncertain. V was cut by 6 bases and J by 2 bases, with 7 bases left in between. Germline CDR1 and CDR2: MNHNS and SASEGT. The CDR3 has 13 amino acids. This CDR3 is CASRRRTNEKLFF. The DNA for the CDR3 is TGTGCCAGCAGGAGACGCACTAATGAAAAACTGTTTTTT.

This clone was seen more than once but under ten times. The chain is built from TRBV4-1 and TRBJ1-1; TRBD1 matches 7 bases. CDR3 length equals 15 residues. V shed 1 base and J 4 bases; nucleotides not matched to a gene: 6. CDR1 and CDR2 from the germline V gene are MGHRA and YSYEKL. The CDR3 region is CASSQVVTGTTEAFF. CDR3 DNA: TGCGCCAGCAGCCAAGTGGTGACAGGGACCACTGAAGCTTTCTTT.

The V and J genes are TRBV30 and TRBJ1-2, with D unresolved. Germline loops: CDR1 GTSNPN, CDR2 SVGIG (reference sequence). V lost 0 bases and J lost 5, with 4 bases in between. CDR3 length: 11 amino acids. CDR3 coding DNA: TGTGCCTGGAGTGTAACGTATGGCTACACCTTC. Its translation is CAWSVTYGYTF. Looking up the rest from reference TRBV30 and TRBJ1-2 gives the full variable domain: SQTIHQWPATLVQPVGSPLSLECTVEGTSNPNLYWYRQAAGRGLQLLFYSVGIGQISSEVPQNLSASRPQDRQFILSSKKLLLSDSGFYLCAWSVTYGYTFGSGTRLTVV.

In nucleotides, the CDR3 is TGCGCCAGCAGCTTGACAGCGGGACGTGAAAAACTGTTTTTT. This translates into CASSLTAGREKLFF. V gene TRBV5-1 combines with J gene TRBJ1-4, with a weak D call TRBD1 (5 bases). Germline V gene lookup returns CDR1 SGHRS and CDR2 YFSETQ. Trimming pared 1 base from V and 7 bases from J, leaving 11 bases between. The CDR3 contains 14 residues.

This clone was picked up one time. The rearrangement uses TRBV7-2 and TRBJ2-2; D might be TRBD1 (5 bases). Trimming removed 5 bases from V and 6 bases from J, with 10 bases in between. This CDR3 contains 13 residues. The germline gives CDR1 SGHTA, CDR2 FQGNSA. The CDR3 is CASSPRVAGELFF. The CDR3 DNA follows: TGTGCCAGCAGCCCCAGGGTCGCCGGGGAGCTGTTTTTT.

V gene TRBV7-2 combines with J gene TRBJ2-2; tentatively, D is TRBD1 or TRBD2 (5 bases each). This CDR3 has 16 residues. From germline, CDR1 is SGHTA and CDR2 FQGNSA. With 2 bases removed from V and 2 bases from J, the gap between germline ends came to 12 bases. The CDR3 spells CASSLFGGLNTGELFF. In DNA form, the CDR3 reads TGTGCCAGCAGCTTATTTGGGGGATTAAACACCGGGGAGCTGTTTTTT.

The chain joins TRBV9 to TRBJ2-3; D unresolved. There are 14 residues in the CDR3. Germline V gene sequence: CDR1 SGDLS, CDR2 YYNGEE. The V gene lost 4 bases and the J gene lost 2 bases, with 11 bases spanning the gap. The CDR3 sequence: CASSLRTNTDTQYF. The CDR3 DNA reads TGTGCCAGCAGCTTACGGACCAACACAGATACGCAGTATTTT.

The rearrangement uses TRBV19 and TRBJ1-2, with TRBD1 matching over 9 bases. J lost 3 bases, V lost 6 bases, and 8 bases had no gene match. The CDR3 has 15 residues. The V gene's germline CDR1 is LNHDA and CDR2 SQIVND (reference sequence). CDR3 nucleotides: TGTGCCAGTAGAACACAGGGGGCGGACTACTATGGCTACACCTTC. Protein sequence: CASRTQGADYYGYTF.

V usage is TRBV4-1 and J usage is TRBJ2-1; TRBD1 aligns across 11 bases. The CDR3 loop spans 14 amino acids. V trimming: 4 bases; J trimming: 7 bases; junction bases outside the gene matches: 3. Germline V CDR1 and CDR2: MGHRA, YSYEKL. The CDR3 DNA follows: TGCGCCAGCAGCCTTGGACAGGGGGCTAATGAGCAGTTCTTC. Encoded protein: CASSLGQGANEQFF.